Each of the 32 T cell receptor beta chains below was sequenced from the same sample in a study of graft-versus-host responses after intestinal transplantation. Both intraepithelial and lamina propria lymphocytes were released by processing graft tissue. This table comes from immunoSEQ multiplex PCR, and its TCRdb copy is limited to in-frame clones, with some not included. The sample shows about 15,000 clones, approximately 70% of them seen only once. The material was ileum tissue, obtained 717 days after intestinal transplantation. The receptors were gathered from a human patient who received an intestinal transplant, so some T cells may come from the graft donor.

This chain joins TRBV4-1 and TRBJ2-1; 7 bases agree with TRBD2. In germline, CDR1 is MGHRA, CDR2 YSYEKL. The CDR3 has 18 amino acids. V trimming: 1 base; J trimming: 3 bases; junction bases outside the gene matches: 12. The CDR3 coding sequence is TGCGCCAGCAGCCAAGCAAGATTGGCCGGGGGGATCTACAATGAGCAGTTCTTC. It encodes CASSQARLAGGIYNEQFF.

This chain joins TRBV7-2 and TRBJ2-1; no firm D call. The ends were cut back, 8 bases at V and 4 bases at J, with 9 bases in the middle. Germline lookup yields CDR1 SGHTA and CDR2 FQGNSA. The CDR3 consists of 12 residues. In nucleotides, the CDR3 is TGTGCCAGCGCCCCACAGTACAATGAGCAGTTCTTC. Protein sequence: CASAPQYNEQFF. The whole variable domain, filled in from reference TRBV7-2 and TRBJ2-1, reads GAGVSQSPSNKVTEKGKDVELRCDPISGHTALYWYRQSLGQGLEFLIYFQGNSAPDKSGLPSDRFSAERTGGSVSTLTIQRTQQEDSAVYLCASAPQYNEQFFGPGTRLTVL.

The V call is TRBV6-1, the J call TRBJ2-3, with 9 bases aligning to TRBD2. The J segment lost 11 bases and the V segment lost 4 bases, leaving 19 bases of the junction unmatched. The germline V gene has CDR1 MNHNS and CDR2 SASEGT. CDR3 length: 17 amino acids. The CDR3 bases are TGTGCCAGCAGTGTGTCGCCGGGGAGCGGGGGGCCTACGGTGCAGTATTTT. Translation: CASSVSPGSGGPTVQYF.

CDR3 residues: CASSLGLLPYEQYF. CDR3 sequence (DNA): TGTGCCAGCAGCTTAGGACTACTTCCCTACGAGCAGTACTTC. The chain couples TRBV7-9 to TRBJ2-7; possibly TRBD2 for D (5 bases). V lost 1 base to trimming and J lost 2 bases, with 9 bases between them. Germline V lookup: CDR1 SEHNR, CDR2 FQNEAQ (reference sequence). This CDR3 spans 14 amino acids.

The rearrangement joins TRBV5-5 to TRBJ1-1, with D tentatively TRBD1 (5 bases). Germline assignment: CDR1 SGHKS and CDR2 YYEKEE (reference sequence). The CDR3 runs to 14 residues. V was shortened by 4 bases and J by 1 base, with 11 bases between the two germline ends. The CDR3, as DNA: TGTGCCAGCAGCATCCGGGACGGGAACACTGAAGCTTTCTTT. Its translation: CASSIRDGNTEAFF. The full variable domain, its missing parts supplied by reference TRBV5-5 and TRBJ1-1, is DAGVTQSPTHLIKTRGQQVTLRCSPISGHKSVSWYQQVLGQGPQFIFQYYEKEERGRGNFPDRFSARQFPNYSSELNVNALLLGDSALYLCASSIRDGNTEAFFGQGTRLTVV.

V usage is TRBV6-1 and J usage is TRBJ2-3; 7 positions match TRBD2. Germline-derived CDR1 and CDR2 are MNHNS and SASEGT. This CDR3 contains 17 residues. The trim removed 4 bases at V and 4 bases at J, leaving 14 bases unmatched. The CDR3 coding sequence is TGTGCCAGCAGTGTAATGGTGTCGGGGGGAAGGGCAGATACGCAGTATTTT. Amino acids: CASSVMVSGGRADTQYF.

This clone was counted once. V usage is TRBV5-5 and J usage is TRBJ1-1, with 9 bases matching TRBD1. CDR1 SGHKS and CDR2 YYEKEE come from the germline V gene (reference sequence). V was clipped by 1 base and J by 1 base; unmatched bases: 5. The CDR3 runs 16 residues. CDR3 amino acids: CASSLLGTGQNTEAFF. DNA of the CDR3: TGTGCCAGCAGCTTGTTGGGGACAGGGCAGAACACTGAAGCTTTCTTT.

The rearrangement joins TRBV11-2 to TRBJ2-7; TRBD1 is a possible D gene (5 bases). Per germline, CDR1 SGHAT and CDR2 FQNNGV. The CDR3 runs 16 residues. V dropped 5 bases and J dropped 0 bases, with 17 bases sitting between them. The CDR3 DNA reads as TGTGCCAGCAGCCCATTCTGGGGCGTCAGCTCCTACGAGCAGTACTTC. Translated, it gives CASSPFWGVSSYEQYF.

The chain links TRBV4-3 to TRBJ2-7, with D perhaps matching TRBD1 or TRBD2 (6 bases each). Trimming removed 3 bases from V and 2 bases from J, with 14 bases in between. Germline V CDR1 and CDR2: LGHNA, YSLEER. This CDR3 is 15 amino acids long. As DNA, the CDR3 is TGCGCCAGCAGCCACGGGGGCATTGGTCCCTACGAGCAGTACTTC. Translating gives CASSHGGIGPYEQYF.

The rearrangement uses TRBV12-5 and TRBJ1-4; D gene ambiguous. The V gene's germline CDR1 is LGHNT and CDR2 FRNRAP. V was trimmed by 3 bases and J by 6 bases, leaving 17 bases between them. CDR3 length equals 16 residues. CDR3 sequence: CASGLTPGPSYEKLFF. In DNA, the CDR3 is TGTGCTAGTGGTTTAACCCCAGGTCCATCTTATGAAAAACTGTTTTTT.

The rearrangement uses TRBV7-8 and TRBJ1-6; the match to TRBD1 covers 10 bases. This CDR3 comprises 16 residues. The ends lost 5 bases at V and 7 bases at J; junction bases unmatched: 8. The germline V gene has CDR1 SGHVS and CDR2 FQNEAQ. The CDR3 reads CASSTRQGARNSPLHF. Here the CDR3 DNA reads TGTGCCAGCAGCACTCGACAGGGGGCGCGAAATTCACCCCTCCACTTT.

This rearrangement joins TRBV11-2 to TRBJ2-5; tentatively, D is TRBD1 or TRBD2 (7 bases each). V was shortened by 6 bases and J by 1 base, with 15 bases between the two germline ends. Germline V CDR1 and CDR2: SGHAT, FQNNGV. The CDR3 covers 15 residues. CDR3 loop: CASSLQGGTQETQYF. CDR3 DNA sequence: TGTGCCAGCAGTCTTCAGGGGGGGACCCAAGAGACCCAGTACTTC.

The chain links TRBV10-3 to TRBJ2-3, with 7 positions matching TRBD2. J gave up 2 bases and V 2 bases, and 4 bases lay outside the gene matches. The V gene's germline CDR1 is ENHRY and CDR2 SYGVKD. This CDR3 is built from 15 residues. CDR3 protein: CAISEGGEVTDTQYF. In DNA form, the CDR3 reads TGTGCCATCAGTGAGGGGGGGGAAGTCACAGATACGCAGTATTTT.

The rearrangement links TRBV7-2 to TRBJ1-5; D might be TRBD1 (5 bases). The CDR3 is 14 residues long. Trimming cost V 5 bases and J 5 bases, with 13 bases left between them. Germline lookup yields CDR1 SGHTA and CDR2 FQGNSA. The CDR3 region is CASSPGGIHQPQHF. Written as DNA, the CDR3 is TGTGCCAGCAGCCCTGGGGGGATCCATCAGCCCCAGCATTTT. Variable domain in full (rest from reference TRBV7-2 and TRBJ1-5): GAGVSQSPSNKVTEKGKDVELRCDPISGHTALYWYRQSLGQGLEFLIYFQGNSAPDKSGLPSDRFSAERTGGSVSTLTIQRTQQEDSAVYLCASSPGGIHQPQHFGDGTRLSIL.

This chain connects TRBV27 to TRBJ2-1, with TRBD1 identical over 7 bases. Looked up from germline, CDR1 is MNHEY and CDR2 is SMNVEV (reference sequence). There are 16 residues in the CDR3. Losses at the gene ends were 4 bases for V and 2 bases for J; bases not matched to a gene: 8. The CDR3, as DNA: TGTGCCAGCAGTTCACAGACAGGGTATGCCTACAATGAGCAGTTCTTC. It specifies CASSSQTGYAYNEQFF.

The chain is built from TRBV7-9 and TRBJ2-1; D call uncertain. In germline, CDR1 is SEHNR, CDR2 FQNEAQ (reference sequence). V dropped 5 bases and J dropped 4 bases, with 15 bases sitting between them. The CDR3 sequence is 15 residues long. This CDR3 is CASSVIPLTYNEQFF. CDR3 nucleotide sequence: TGTGCCAGCAGCGTGATACCCCTTACTTACAATGAGCAGTTCTTC.

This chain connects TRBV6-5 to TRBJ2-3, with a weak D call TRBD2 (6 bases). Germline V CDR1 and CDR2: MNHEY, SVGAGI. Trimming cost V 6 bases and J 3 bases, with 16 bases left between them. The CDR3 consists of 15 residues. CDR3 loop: CASRRLEVRTDTQYF. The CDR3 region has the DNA TGTGCCAGCAGAAGACTAGAGGTTCGAACAGATACGCAGTATTTT.

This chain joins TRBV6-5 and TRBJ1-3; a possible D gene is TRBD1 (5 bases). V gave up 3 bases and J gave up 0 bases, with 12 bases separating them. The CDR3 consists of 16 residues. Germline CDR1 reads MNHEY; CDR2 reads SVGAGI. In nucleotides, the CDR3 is TGTGCCAGCAGTTATTCGGGGGATTCCTCTGGAAACACCATATATTTT. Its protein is CASSYSGDSSGNTIYF.

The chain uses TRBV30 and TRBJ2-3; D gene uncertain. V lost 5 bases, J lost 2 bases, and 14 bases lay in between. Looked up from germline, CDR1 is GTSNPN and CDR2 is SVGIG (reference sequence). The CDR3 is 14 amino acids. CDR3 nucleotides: TGTGCCTGGTGTGGTGGGCTACCCACAGATACGCAGTATTTT. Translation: CAWCGGLPTDTQYF. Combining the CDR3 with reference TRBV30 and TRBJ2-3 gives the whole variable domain SQTIHQWPATLVQPVGSPLSLECTVEGTSNPNLYWYRQAAGRGLQLLFYSVGIGQISSEVPQNLSASRPQDRQFILSSKKLLLSDSGFYLCAWCGGLPTDTQYFGPGTRLTVL.

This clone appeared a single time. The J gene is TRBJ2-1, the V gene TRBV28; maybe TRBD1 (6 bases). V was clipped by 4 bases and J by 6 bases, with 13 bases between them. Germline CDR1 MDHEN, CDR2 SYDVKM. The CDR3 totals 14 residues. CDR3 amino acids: CASSSQGLGNEQFF. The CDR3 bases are TGTGCCAGCAGTTCGCAGGGGCTGGGCAATGAGCAGTTCTTC.

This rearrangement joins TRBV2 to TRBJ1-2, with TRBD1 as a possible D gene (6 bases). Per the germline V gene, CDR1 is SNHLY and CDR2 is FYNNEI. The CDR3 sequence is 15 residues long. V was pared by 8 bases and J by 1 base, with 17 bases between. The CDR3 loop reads CASLGGGGLNYGYTF. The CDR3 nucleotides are TGTGCCAGCCTCGGCGGTGGGGGGCTTAACTATGGCTACACCTTC.

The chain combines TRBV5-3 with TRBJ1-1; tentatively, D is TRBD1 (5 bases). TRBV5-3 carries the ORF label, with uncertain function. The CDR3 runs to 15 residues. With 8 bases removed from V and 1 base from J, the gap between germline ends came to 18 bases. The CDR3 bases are TGTGCCAGCACCGAAACCAGGGCGGGGAACACTGAAGCTTTCTTT. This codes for CASTETRAGNTEAFF.

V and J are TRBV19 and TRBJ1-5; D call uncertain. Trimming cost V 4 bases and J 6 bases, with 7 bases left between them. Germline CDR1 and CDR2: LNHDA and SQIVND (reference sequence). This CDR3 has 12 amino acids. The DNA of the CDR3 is TGTGCCAGTAGTACGTATAGTCAGCCCCAGCATTTT. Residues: CASSTYSQPQHF.

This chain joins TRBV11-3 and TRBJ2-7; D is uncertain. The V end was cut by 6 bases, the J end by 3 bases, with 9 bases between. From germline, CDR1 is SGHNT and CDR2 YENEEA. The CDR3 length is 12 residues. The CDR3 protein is CASRYGIYEQYF. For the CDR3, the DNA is TGTGCCAGCAGATATGGGATCTACGAGCAGTACTTC.

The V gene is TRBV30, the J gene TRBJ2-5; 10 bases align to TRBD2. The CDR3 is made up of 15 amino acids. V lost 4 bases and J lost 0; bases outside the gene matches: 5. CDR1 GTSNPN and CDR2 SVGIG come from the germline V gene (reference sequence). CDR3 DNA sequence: TGTGCCTGGACTAGCGGGGGTCCGTACCAAGAGACCCAGTACTTC. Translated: CAWTSGGPYQETQYF.

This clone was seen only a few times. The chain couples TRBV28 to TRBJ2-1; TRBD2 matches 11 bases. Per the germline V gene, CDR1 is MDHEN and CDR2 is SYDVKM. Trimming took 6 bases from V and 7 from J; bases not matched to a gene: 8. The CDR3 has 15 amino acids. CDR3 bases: TGTGCCAGCAGCCCAACTAGCGGGAGAGGGAATGAGCAGTTCTTC. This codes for CASSPTSGRGNEQFF.

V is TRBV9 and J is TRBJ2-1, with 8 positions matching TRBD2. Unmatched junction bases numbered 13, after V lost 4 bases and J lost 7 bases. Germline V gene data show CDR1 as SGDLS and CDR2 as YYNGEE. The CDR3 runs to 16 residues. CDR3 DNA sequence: TGTGCCAGCAGCACACCGACTAGCGAATATACTAATGAGCAGTTCTTC. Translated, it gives CASSTPTSEYTNEQFF.

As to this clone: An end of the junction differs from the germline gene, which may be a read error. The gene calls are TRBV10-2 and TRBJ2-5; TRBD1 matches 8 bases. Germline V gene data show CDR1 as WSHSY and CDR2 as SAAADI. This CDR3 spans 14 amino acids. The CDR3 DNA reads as TGCGCCCGCAGCGGACAGGGCCATCAAGAGACCCAGTACTTC. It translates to CARSGQGHQETQYF.

CDR3 nucleotides: TGTGCCAGTAGTATTAGCGATAGCAATCAGCCCCAGCATTTT. Protein: CASSISDSNQPQHF. V is TRBV19 and J is TRBJ1-5; D gene unclear. CDR3 size: 14 residues. Looked up from germline, CDR1 is LNHDA and CDR2 is SQIVND (reference sequence). Trimming shortened V by 3 bases and J by 0 bases, and 6 bases separated the two germline ends.

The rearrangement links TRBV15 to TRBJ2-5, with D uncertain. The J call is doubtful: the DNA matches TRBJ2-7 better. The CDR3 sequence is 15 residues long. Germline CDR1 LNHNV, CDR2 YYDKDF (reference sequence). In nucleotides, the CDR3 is TGTGCCACCAGCAGAGAGATGGATCCCGCCTACGAGCAGTACTTC. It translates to CATSREMDPAYEQYF.

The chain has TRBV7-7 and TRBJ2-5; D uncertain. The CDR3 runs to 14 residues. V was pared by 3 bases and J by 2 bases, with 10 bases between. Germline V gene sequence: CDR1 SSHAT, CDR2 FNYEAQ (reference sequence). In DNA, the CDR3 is TGTGCCAGCAGCTTCGGACCCATTCAAGAGACCCAGTACTTC. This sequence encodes CASSFGPIQETQYF.

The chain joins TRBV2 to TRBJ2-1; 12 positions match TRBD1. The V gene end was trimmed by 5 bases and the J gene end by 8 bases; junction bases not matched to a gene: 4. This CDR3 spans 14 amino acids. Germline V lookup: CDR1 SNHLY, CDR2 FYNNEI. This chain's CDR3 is CASSRDRGRDEQFF. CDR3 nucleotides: TGTGCCAGCAGTAGGGACAGGGGGCGCGATGAGCAGTTCTTC.